This TCR beta chain was profiled in a study of blood T cell repertoires in COVID-19. Study overall: In each case, the material was cDNA or gDNA derived from T cells, B-cell-depleted T cells, or PBMCs.

Libraries were prepared by immunoSEQ multiplex PCR; TCRdb keeps only in-frame clonotypes and omits some of them. The table records roughly 150,000 clones, about 90% of them present only once. Input material: peripheral blood. The TCR originated in a man between 60 and 75 years old with acute or convalescent COVID-19.

CDR3 bases: TGTGCCAGCAGTGAAGTTTTCTATCGCCTAACGGATGGCTACACCTTC. As protein: CASSEVFYRLTDGYTF. The V call is TRBV6-1, the J call TRBJ1-2, with D unclear. Trimming shortened V by 1 base and J by 6 bases, and 18 bases separated the two germline ends. The CDR3 totals 16 residues. Germline CDR1 MNHNS, CDR2 SASEGT.